Ten or more counts support the clone carrying this TCR beta chain. The antigen is undetermined. Each CDR3 protein is one row after TCRdb ran MiXCR on the reads. The sample has about 830,000 distinct CDR3 sequences; over 25% are singletons. This sample is drawn from a study of T cell repertoires in cytomegalovirus infection. Overall study: Public signatures in TCR beta pointed to CMV infection and matching HLA type. Study outcomes and limitations: What dominated the ex vivo response were HLA-C-restricted CMV-specific TCR beta clonotypes. Carriers of CMV and the relevant HLA type were discriminated by public TCR beta frequency.

The germline CDR1 and CDR2 sequences are SEHNR and FQNEAQ (reference sequence). Trimming took off 4 bases at V and 5 bases at J, with 5 bases between the two ends. CDR3 size: 11 residues. The rearrangement links TRBV7-9 to TRBJ1-2; D not certain. The sample consisted of cultured CD8+ T cells from PBMCs, taken from culture after CMV antigen stimulation. The source is a human donor in good health (CMV status not recorded). Some clones in this sample may be carry-over from other donors' samples. DNA of the CDR3: TGTGCCAGCAGCTCGATATATGGCTACACCTTC. This translates into CASSSIYGYTF. Complete variable domain (other parts from reference TRBV7-9 and TRBJ1-2): DTGVSQNPRHKITKRGQNVTFRCDPISEHNRLYWYRQTLGQGPEFLTYFQNEAQLEKSRLLSDRFSAERPKGSFSTLEIQRTEQGDSAMYLCASSSIYGYTFGSGTRLTVV.